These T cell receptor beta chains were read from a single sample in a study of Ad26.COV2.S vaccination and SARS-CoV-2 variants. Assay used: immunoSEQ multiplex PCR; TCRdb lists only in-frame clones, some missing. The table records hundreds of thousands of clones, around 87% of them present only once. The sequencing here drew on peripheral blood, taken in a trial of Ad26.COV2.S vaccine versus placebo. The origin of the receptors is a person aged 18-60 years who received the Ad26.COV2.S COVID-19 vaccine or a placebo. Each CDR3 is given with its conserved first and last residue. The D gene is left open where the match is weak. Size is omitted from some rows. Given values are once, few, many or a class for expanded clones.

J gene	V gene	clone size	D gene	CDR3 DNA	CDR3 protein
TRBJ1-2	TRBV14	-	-	TGTGCCAGCAGGGAAACGGCCGGGACCTACTATGGCTACACCTTC	CASRETAGTYYGYTF
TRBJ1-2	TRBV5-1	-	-	TGCGCCAGCGGCGGAGATGGCTACACCTTC	CASGGDGYTF
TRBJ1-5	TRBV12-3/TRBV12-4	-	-	TGTGCCAGCAGTCTGACAGGGCCCCAGCATTTT	CASSLTGPQHF
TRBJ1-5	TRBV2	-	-	TGTGCCAGCAGTCCTCTGACGGGACGCGGAGAGCCCCAGCATTTT	CASSPLTGRGEPQHF
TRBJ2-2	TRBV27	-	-	TGTGCCAGCAGTTCCCTGATCGCCGGGGAGCTGTTTTTT	CASSSLIAGELFF
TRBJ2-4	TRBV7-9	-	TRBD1	TGTGCCAGCAGCTCCAACAGGGGGCCTATAGACAAAAACATTCAGTACTTC	CASSSNRGPIDKNIQYF
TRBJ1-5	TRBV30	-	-	TGTGCCTGGACCTACTCCGGGACGGATCAGCCCCAGCATTTT	CAWTYSGTDQPQHF
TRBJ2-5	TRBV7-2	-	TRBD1	TGTGCCAGCAGCCCCGGTGCAGGGGGCGCAGGGGAGACCCAGTACTTC	CASSPGAGGAGETQYF
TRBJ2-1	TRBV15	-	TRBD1	TGTGCCACCAGCAGAGGAGTAGGGGGCCATTACAATGAGCAGTTCTTC	CATSRGVGGHYNEQFF
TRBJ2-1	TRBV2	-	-	TGTGCCAGCAGTCAGGGTTTTAGCTCCTACAATGAGCAGTTCTTC	CASSQGFSSYNEQFF
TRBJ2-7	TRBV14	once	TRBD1	TGTGCCAGCAGCCAAGGAACAGGGGGTTTCTACGAGCAGTACTTC	CASSQGTGGFYEQYF
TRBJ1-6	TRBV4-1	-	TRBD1	TGCGCCAGCAGCCCGGACAGGGGGTATCGGGCACGTAATAATTCACCCCTCCACTTT	CASSPDRGYRARNNSPLHF
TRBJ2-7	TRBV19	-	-	TGTGCCAGTAGTATCGACAGCTCCTACGAGCAGTACTTC	CASSIDSSYEQYF
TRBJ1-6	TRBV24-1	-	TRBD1	TGTGCCACCGGACAGGGCTCAAGGGGTTCACCCCTCCACTTT	CATGQGSRGSPLHF
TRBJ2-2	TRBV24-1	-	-	TGTGCCACCAGTGATTCGGCCGGAGGGACTGTAGCCGGGGAGCTGTTTTTT	CATSDSAGGTVAGELFF
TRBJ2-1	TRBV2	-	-	TGTGCCAGCAGTGGTAGGGGGACCAACTACAATGAGCAGTTCTTC	CASSGRGTNYNEQFF
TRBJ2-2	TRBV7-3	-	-	TGTGCCAGCAGCGCTGGACAGCCATTGGCGAACACCGGGGAGCTGTTTTTT	CASSAGQPLANTGELFF
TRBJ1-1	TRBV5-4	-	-	TGTGCCAGCAGCACCGTTGCGACAGTTGAAGCTTTCTTT	CASSTVATVEAFF
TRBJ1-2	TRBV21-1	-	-	TGTGCCAGCAGTTGGACAGCTAAGGGGTATGGCTACACCTTC	CASSWTAKGYGYTF
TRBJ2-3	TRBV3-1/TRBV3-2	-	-	TGTGCCAGCAGCCAAGACCCACTTACGAGCGGGAGCACAGATACGCAGTATTTT	CASSQDPLTSGSTDTQYF
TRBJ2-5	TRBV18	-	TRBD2	TGTGCCAGCTCACCACGGACTAGCGGGGGGGCCCGAACTCGAGAGACCCAGTACTTC	CASSPRTSGGARTRETQYF
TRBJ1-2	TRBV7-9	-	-	TGTGCCAGCAGCGGGGGCGGACTGAATGGCTACACCTTC	CASSGGGLNGYTF
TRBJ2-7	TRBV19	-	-	TGTGCCAGTAGCCTACAGGGTCCCTACGAGCAGTACTTC	CASSLQGPYEQYF
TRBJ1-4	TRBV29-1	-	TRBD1	TGCAGCGCCCGGGACAGGGGCGAAAAACTGTTTTTT	CSARDRGEKLFF
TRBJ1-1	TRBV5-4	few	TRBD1	TGTGCCAGCAGCTTGGTCGGGACAGGGAACACTGAAGCTTTCTTT	CASSLVGTGNTEAFF
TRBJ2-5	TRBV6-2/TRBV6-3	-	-	TGTGCCAGCAGTTCTGTGGACTCCCAAGAGACCCAGTACTTC	CASSSVDSQETQYF
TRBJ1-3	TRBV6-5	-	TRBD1	TGTGCCAGCAAACTCAGGGGGCCAGGAAACACCATATATTTT	CASKLRGPGNTIYF
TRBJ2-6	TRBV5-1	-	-	TGCGCCAGCAGCTTGTCGGTCTCTGGGGCCAACGTCCTGACTTTC	CASSLSVSGANVLTF
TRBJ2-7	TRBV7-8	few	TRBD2	TGTGCCAGCAGTCCCCTTACTAGCGGGGTACCTTACGAGCAGTACTTC	CASSPLTSGVPYEQYF
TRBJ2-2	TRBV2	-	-	TGTGCCAGCAGATTTGATCTGGGAACGACCGGGGAGCTGTTTTTT	CASRFDLGTTGELFF
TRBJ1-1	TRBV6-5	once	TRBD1	TGTGCCAGCAGAAATGGACAGGGGGCAAAAACTGAAGCTTTCTTT	CASRNGQGAKTEAFF
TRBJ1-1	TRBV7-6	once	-	TGTGCCAGCAGCTCCCACAACAAGAACACTGAAGCTTTCTTT	CASSSHNKNTEAFF
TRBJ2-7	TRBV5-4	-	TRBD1	TGTGCCAGCAGCACCACAGGGACAGGGGGTTACGAGCAGTACTTC	CASSTTGTGGYEQYF
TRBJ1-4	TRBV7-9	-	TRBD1	TGTGCCGGAGGGACAGAAAATGAAAAACTGTTTTTT	CAGGTENEKLFF
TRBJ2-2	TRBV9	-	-	TGTGCCAGCACCCCTAACACCGGGGAGCTGTTTTTT	CASTPNTGELFF
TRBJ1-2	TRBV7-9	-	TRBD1	TGTGCCAGCAGCCAATTACAGGGGTTTGGCTACACCTTC	CASSQLQGFGYTF
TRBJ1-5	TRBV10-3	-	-	TGTGCCATCAGAGACGGAAGAATACCCGATCAGCCCCAGCATTTT	CAIRDGRIPDQPQHF
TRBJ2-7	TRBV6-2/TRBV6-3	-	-	TGTGCCAGCAGTTACTCTAGCAGCTCCTACGAGCAGTACTTC	CASSYSSSSYEQYF
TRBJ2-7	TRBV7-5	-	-	TGTGCCAGAAGCTTAGCGGGCCAGGTTTGGTACGAGCAGTACTTC	CARSLAGQVWYEQYF
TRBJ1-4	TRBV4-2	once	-	TGTGCCAGCAGCCCGGATACGGGACGGCAGAATGAAAAACTGTTTTTT	CASSPDTGRQNEKLFF
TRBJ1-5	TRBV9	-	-	TGTGCCAGCAGCGTAGACGTCAATAGCAATCAGCCCCAGCATTTT	CASSVDVNSNQPQHF
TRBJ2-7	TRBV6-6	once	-	TGTGCCAGCAGTTACTTACACCTATCCTACGAGCAGTACTTC	CASSYLHLSYEQYF
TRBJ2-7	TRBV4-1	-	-	TGCGCCAGCAGCCAAGAAGAGAAACAGGCGGCCTACGAGCAGTACTTC	CASSQEEKQAAYEQYF
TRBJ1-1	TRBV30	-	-	TGTGCCTGGAGTGTTATTGAGGGTTATACTGAAGCTTTCTTT	CAWSVIEGYTEAFF
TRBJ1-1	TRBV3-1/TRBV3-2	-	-	TGTGCCAGCAGTCTCGGAGGGGAGCGAGCTTTCTTT	CASSLGGERAFF
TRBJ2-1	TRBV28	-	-	TGTGCCAGCAGTTTCCCCCTAGGGGGGGAGCTAGACAATGAGCAGTTCTTC	CASSFPLGGELDNEQFF
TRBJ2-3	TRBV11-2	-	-	TGTGCCAGCAGCACCCCGGAACCCCCTAGCACAGATACGCAGTATTTT	CASSTPEPPSTDTQYF
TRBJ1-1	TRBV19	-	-	TGTGCCAGTAGTATAGGCGCAGCCACTGAAGCTTTCTTT	CASSIGAATEAFF
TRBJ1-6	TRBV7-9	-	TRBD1	TGTGCCAGCAGCCTCCTTCTTGACAGGGAACTCCACTTT	CASSLLLDRELHF
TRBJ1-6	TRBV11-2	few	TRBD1	TGTGCCAGCAGCTTAGGACAGGGGGTCCACTTT	CASSLGQGVHF
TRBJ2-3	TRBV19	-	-	TGTGCCAGTCCCCTCCCTAGAGTTACGCAGTATTTT	CASPLPRVTQYF
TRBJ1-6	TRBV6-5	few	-	TGTGCCATCTTATCAGGATCCCTCCACTTT	CAILSGSLHF